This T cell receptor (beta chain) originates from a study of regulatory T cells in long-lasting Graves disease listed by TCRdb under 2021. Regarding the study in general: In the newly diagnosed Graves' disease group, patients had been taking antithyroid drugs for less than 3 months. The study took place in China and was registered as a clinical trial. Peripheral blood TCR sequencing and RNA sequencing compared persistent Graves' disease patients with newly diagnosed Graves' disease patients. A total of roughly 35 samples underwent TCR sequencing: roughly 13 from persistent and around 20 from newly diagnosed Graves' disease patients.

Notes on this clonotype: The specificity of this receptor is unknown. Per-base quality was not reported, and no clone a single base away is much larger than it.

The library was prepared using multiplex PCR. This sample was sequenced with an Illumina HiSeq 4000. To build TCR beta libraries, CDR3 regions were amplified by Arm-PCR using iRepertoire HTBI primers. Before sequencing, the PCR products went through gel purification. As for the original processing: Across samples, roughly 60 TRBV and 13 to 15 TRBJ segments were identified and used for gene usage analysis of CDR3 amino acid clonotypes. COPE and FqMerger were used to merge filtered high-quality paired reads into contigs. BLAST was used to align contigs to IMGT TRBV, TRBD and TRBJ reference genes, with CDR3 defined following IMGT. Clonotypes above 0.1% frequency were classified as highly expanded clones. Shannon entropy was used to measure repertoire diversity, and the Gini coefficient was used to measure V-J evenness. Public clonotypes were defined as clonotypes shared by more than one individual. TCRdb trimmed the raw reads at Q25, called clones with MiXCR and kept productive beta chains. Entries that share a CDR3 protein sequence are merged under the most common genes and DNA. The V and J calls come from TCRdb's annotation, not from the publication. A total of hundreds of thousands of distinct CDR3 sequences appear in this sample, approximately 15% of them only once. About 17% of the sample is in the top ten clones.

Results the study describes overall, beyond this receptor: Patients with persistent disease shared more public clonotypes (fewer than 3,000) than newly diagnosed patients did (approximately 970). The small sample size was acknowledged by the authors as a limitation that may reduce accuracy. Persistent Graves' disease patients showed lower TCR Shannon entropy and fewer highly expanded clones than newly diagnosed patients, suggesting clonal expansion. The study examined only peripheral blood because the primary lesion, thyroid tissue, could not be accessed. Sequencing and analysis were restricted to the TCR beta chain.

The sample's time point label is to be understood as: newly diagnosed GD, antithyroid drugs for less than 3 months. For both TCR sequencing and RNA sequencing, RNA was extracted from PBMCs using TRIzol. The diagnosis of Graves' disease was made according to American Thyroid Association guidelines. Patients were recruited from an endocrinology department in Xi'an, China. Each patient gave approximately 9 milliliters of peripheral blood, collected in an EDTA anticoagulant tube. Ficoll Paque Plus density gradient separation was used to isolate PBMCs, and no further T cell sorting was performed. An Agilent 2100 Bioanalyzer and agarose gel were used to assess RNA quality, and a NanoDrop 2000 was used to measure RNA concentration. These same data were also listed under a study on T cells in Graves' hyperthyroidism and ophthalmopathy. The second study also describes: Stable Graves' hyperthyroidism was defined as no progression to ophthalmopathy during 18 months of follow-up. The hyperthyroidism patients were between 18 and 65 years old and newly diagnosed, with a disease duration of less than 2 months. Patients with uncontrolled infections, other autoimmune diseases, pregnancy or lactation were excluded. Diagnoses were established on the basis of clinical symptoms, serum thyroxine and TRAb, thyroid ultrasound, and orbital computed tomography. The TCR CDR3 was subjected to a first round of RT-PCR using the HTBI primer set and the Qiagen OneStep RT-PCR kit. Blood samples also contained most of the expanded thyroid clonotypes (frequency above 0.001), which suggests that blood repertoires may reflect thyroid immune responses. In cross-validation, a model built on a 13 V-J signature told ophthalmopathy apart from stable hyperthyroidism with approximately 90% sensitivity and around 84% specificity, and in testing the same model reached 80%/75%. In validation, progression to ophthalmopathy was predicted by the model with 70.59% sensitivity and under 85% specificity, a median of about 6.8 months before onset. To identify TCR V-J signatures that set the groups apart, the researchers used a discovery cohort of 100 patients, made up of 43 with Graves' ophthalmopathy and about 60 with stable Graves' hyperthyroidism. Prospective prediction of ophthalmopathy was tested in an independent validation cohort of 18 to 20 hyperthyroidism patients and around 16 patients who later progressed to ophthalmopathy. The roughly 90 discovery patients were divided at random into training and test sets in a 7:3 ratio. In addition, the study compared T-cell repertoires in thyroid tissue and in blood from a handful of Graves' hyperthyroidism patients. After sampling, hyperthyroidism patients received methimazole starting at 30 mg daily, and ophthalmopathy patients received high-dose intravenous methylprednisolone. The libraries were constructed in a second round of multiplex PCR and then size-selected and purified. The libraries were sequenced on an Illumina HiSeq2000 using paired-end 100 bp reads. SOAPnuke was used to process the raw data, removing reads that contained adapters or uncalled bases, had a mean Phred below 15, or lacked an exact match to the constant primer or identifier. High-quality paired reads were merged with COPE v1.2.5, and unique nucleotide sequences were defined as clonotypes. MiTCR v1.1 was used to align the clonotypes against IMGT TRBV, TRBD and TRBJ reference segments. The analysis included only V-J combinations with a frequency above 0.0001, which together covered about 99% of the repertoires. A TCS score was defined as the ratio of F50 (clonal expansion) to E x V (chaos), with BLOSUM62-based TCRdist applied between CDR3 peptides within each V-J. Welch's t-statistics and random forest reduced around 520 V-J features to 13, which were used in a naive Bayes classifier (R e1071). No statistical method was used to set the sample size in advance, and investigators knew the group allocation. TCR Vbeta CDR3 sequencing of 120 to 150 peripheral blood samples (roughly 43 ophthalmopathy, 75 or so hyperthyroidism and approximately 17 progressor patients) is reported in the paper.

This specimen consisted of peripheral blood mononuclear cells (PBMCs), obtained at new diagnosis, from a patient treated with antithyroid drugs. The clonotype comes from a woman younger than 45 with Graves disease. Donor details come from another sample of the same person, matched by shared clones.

The CDR3 reads as follows: CASSPRQGANEKLFF. The DNA reads TGTGCCAGCTCGCCTAGACAGGGGGCTAATGAAAAACTGTTTTTT. Rearrangement joined TRBV18 to TRBJ1-4; 9 bases in the junction line up with TRBD1. Trimming accounts for 6 bases at V and 3 bases at J, while the number of junction bases matched to no gene is 5. The CDR3 measures 15 amino acids from cysteine to phenylalanine. Just CDR3 DNA is preserved here, 45 bases in frame from base 1. The germline V gene yields KGHSH for CDR1 and LQKENI for CDR2.